Each of the 13 T cell receptor beta chains below was sequenced from the same sample in a study of cytomegalovirus exposure and HLA in healthy donors. The table came from immunoSEQ multiplex PCR; TCRdb's copy has only in-frame clones and leaves some out. The table includes 68,000 or so clones, approximately 91% detected once. Sequenced: PBMCs. The source of these receptors is a man aged 18 to 30 in good health and CMV-seronegative.

This chain uses TRBV29-1 with TRBJ2-1; 10 nucleotides line up with TRBD2. The CDR3 totals 12 residues. J was trimmed by 15 bases and V by 6 bases; bases with no gene match: 11. The germline V gene encodes CDR1 SQVTM and CDR2 ANQGSEA. CDR3 protein: CSVLAGGRFAFF. The CDR3 DNA follows: TGCAGCGTGTTAGCGGGAGGCCGATTCGCGTTCTTC.

V is TRBV5-1 and J is TRBJ2-7; 8 bases fit TRBD2. Germline CDR1 SGHRS, CDR2 YFSETQ. The length of the CDR3 is 17 residues. With 2 bases clipped from V and 0 bases from J, the junction kept 10 bases outside the gene matches. The CDR3 DNA reads as TGCGCCAGCAGCTTCTTACCAACTAGCGGCCCCTCCTACGAGCAGTACTTC. The encoded protein is CASSFLPTSGPSYEQYF.

This chain links TRBV27 with TRBJ1-2; D is uncertain. Germline V gives CDR1 MNHEY, CDR2 SMNVEV (reference sequence). V dropped 4 bases and J dropped 7 bases, with 13 bases sitting between them. The CDR3 consists of 13 residues. In DNA form, the CDR3 reads TGTGCCAGCAGTTCCAAACTCCCTCTTGGCTACACCTTC. Its translation is CASSSKLPLGYTF.

The chain combines TRBV19 with TRBJ2-7; TRBD1 is a possible D gene (6 bases). This CDR3 has 13 amino acids. V was pared by 10 bases and J by 4 bases, with 17 bases between. Germline CDR1 LNHDA, CDR2 SQIVND (reference sequence). The CDR3 DNA follows: TGTGCCACCGGCGGACAGATAGTTTACGAGCAGTACTTC. Protein sequence: CATGGQIVYEQYF.

The chain recombines TRBV15 with TRBJ1-1, with D hard to call. Germline values: CDR1 LNHNV, CDR2 YYDKDF (reference sequence). This CDR3 is built from 13 residues. V gave up 5 bases and J gave up 1 base, with 8 bases separating them. This chain's CDR3 is CATSFLTNTEAFF. As DNA, the CDR3 is TGTGCCACCAGCTTCCTAACGAACACTGAAGCTTTCTTT.

This sequence joins TRBV5-1 and TRBJ2-2, with D possibly TRBD1 on 6 matching bases. CDR3 length: 13 amino acids. The ends were cut back, 2 bases at V and 5 bases at J, with 7 bases in the middle. In germline, CDR1 is SGHRS, CDR2 YFSETQ. CDR3 nucleotides: TGCGCCAGCAGCTTTCAGGGGACCGGGGAGCTGTTTTTT. This gives the protein CASSFQGTGELFF.

The chain combines TRBV27 with TRBJ2-1, with no clear D. Trimming shortened V by 2 bases and J by 4 bases, and 6 bases separated the two germline ends. This CDR3 spans 13 amino acids. Germline V gives CDR1 MNHEY, CDR2 SMNVEV (reference sequence). DNA for the CDR3: TGTGCCAGCAGTTTAACACCTTACAATGAGCAGTTCTTC. It codes for CASSLTPYNEQFF.

This sequence joins TRBV27 and TRBJ2-5; TRBD2 aligns across 8 bases. V shed 4 bases, J shed 7 bases, and the junction held 2 bases outside the gene matches. The length of the CDR3 is 12 residues. CDR1 is MNHEY and CDR2 is SMNVEV in the germline V gene (reference sequence). CDR3 DNA sequence: TGTGCCAGCAGTTACGCGGGGGGGACCCAGTACTTC. Protein: CASSYAGGTQYF.

The chain recombines TRBV28 with TRBJ2-7; possible D gene TRBD1, 6 bases. The CDR3 sequence is 14 residues long. V was shortened by 8 bases and J by 1 base, with 15 bases between the two germline ends. In germline, CDR1 is MDHEN, CDR2 SYDVKM. The CDR3 region is CASLGTGISYEQYF. The CDR3 coding sequence is TGTGCCAGCCTCGGCACAGGGATATCCTACGAGCAGTACTTC.

The chain uses TRBV14 and TRBJ2-1; 8 bases fit TRBD2. V was clipped by 5 bases and J by 9 bases; unmatched bases: 6. Germline CDR1 SGHDN, CDR2 FVKESK. The CDR3 contains 13 residues. This CDR3 is CASSDMTSAEQFF. The CDR3 nucleotides are TGTGCCAGCAGCGACATGACTAGCGCTGAGCAGTTCTTC.

V is TRBV7-2 and J is TRBJ1-2, with D possibly being TRBD1 (6 bases). The CDR3 covers 13 residues. The germline CDR1 and CDR2 sequences are SGHTA and FQGNSA. With 7 bases removed from V and 8 bases from J, the gap between germline ends came to 17 bases. Here the CDR3 reads CASTWDTFNGYTF. The CDR3 DNA is TGTGCCAGCACCTGGGACACGTTTAACGGCTACACCTTC. The entire variable domain, with the rest obtained from reference TRBV7-2 and TRBJ1-2, is as follows: GAGVSQSPSNKVTEKGKDVELRCDPISGHTALYWYRQSLGQGLEFLIYFQGNSAPDKSGLPSDRFSAERTGGSVSTLTIQRTQQEDSAVYLCASTWDTFNGYTFGSGTRLTVV.

This chain links TRBV6-5 with TRBJ2-1, with a tentative D call TRBD2 (5 bases). Looked up from germline, CDR1 is MNHEY and CDR2 is SVGAGI. Trimming removed 7 bases from V and 3 bases from J, with 16 bases in between. This CDR3 comprises 15 residues. The CDR3 sequence is CASTPASGDYNEQFF. CDR3 coding DNA: TGTGCCAGCACACCGGCCAGCGGAGACTACAATGAGCAGTTCTTC.

The chain couples TRBV4-2 to TRBJ2-3; no definite D call. CDR1 LGHNA and CDR2 YNFKEQ come from the germline V gene. The CDR3 extends over 15 amino acids. The V end lost 3 bases, the J end lost 3 bases, and 13 bases lay between the germline ends. The CDR3 loop is CASSHGESMTDTQYF. The CDR3 DNA sequence: TGTGCCAGCAGCCACGGAGAATCTATGACAGATACGCAGTATTTT.